Below, 20 T cell receptor beta chains from the same sample are listed, as sequenced in a study of shared clonotypes between healthy human individuals. The table came from immunoSEQ multiplex PCR; TCRdb's copy has only in-frame clones and leaves some out. The sample yields approximately 2,000,000 clones, around 93% seen once. CD45RO-negative, CCR7-positively selected cells formed the naive CD8 fraction, excluding terminally differentiated effector memory CD45RA+ cells. The sequencing input was naive CD8+ T cells from PBMCs. The receptors were sampled from a man in his late teens or twenties in good health. Some clones in this sample may be carry-over from other donors' samples.

This chain joins TRBV28 and TRBJ1-1, with 8 bases matching TRBD1. CDR3 length equals 15 residues. Germline assignment: CDR1 MDHEN and CDR2 SYDVKM. The V and J ends lost 4 bases and 5 bases, in that order; junction bases with no gene match: 9. This CDR3 reads CASSYRGGIGTEAFF. The CDR3 region has the DNA TGTGCCAGCAGTTACAGGGGGGGGATAGGTACTGAAGCTTTCTTT.

The V call is TRBV28, the J call TRBJ1-1; 8 bases align to TRBD1. The CDR3 runs 15 residues. V was clipped by 3 bases and J by 5 bases; unmatched bases: 8. Germline CDR1 MDHEN, CDR2 SYDVKM. The CDR3 nucleotides read TGTGCCAGCAGTTTGGGGGACAGGAGGTGGACTGAAGCTTTCTTT. This gives the protein CASSLGDRRWTEAFF. Using reference TRBV28 and TRBJ1-1 for the parts outside the CDR3, the full variable domain is DVKVTQSSRYLVKRTGEKVFLECVQDMDHENMFWYRQDPGLGLRLIYFSYDVKMKEKGDIPEGYSVSREKKERFSLILESASTNQTSMYLCASSLGDRRWTEAFFGQGTRLTVV.

V gene TRBV27 combines with J gene TRBJ2-5, with a possible D match to TRBD1 (6 bases). The closer fit of TRBJ2-7 to the DNA end suggests the J call may be wrong. This CDR3 contains 16 residues. Germline loops: CDR1 MNHEY, CDR2 SMNVEV (reference sequence). The CDR3 DNA sequence: TGTGCCAGCAGTTTATCTCCAGGGGCCAGATCCTACGAGCAGTACTTC. It yields the protein CASSLSPGARSYEQYF.

The chain recombines TRBV15 with TRBJ2-3; a possible D gene is TRBD2 (6 bases). CDR3 length: 17 residues. Germline assignment: CDR1 LNHNV and CDR2 YYDKDF (reference sequence). V shed 0 bases and J shed 1 base, with 14 bases lying between them. CDR3 bases: TGTGCCACCAGCAGAGATGAGGCCGGGACTGGCACAGATACGCAGTATTTT. Translating gives CATSRDEAGTGTDTQYF.

The V and J genes are TRBV29-1 and TRBJ2-2; D gene uncertain. The V end lost 5 bases, the J end lost 5 bases, and 6 bases lay between the germline ends. The CDR3 is 11 residues long. Germline V gives CDR1 SQVTM, CDR2 ANQGSEA. The CDR3 spells CSVRETGELFF. The CDR3 DNA reads TGCAGCGTTAGAGAAACCGGGGAGCTGTTTTTT.

This chain connects TRBV19 to TRBJ2-7, with 7 bases lining up with TRBD2. There are 14 residues in the CDR3. V lost 3 bases, J lost 0 bases, and 2 bases stayed unmatched. CDR1 is LNHDA and CDR2 is SQIVND in the germline V gene (reference sequence). The CDR3 coding sequence is TGTGCCAGTAGTATGGGGGACTACTCCTACGAGCAGTACTTC. It codes for CASSMGDYSYEQYF.

V usage is TRBV6-6 and J usage is TRBJ1-4, with 9 bases lining up with TRBD1. This CDR3 spans 14 amino acids. V shed 4 bases and J 7 bases; nucleotides not matched to a gene: 4. CDR1 MNHNY and CDR2 SVGAGI come from the germline V gene (reference sequence). The CDR3 bases are TGTGCCAGCAGTTTACAGGGGGCCCCTGAAAAACTGTTTTTT. This gives the protein CASSLQGAPEKLFF.

This sequence joins TRBV11-2 and TRBJ2-7; D ambiguous. The V gene lost 6 bases and the J gene lost 1 base, with 7 bases spanning the gap. The CDR3 consists of 12 residues. The germline gives CDR1 SGHAT, CDR2 FQNNGV. CDR3 bases: TGTGCCAGCAGTTCCAAGTCCTACGAGCAGTACTTC. Translated: CASSSKSYEQYF.

This chain uses TRBV6-1 with TRBJ1-2, with D perhaps TRBD1 (6 bases). Germline CDR1 and CDR2: MNHNS and SASEGT. V was cut by 2 bases and J by 13 bases, with 14 bases left in between. The CDR3 contains 12 residues. The DNA of the CDR3 is TGTGCCAGCAGTGAATTAGGGGGGGCGCCCACCTTC. Its translation is CASSELGGAPTF.

The count of this clone is one. The rearrangement joins TRBV27 to TRBJ2-7; 14 bases line up with TRBD2. The junction had 12 bases not matched to a gene; V was cut back by 5 bases and J by 6 bases. The length of the CDR3 is 17 residues. Looked up from germline, CDR1 is MNHEY and CDR2 is SMNVEV (reference sequence). The CDR3 here is CASSPDGTSGSLFEQYF. The DNA for the CDR3 is TGTGCCAGCAGTCCGGACGGGACTAGCGGGAGTCTTTTCGAGCAGTACTTC.

A single count supports this clone. The chain links TRBV29-1 to TRBJ2-1, with D unresolved. The germline CDR1 and CDR2 sequences are SQVTM and ANQGSEA. CDR3 size: 13 residues. With 8 bases removed from V and 2 bases from J, the gap between germline ends came to 13 bases. CDR3 residues: CSSSGRPYNEQFF. CDR3 DNA sequence: TGCAGCTCCTCAGGCAGGCCCTACAATGAGCAGTTCTTC.

The chain carries TRBV9 and TRBJ2-7; tentatively, D is TRBD2 (6 bases). V lost 2 bases to trimming and J lost 6 bases, with 15 bases between them. The CDR3 is made up of 14 amino acids. Germline values: CDR1 SGDLS, CDR2 YYNGEE. CDR3 bases: TGTGCCAGCAGCGTGCGGACTATAGGGGCCGAGCAGTACTTC. This encodes CASSVRTIGAEQYF.

The rearrangement uses TRBV15 and TRBJ2-7; 7 bases map to TRBD2. Germline V lookup: CDR1 LNHNV, CDR2 YYDKDF (reference sequence). This CDR3 is 16 amino acids long. Trimming took 0 bases from V and 12 from J; bases not matched to a gene: 17. The CDR3 sequence is CATSREPLGLLNRRYF. The CDR3 coding sequence is TGTGCCACCAGCAGAGAACCGTTGGGACTATTGAACAGGCGGTACTTC.

The rearrangement joins TRBV6-6 to TRBJ1-2; 8 bases line up with TRBD1. This CDR3 has 15 amino acids. Trimming cost V 2 bases and J 5 bases; bases outside gene matches: 7. The germline gives CDR1 MNHNY, CDR2 SVGAGI (reference sequence). CDR3 nucleotide sequence: TGTGCCAGCAGTTACAAGGGACAGGTGGCTTATGGCTACACCTTC. Its translation is CASSYKGQVAYGYTF.

This chain uses TRBV6-5 with TRBJ1-1, with a tentative D call TRBD1 (5 bases). CDR1 and CDR2 from the germline V gene are MNHEY and SVGAGI. The CDR3 extends over 14 amino acids. The V and J ends lost 5 bases and 0 bases respectively, with 10 bases between them. The CDR3 nucleotides read TGTGCCAGCAGTCGACAGCTCATGAACACTGAAGCTTTCTTT. The encoded protein is CASSRQLMNTEAFF.

The J gene is TRBJ2-7, the V gene TRBV7-6; possible D gene TRBD1, 6 bases. CDR1 SGHVS and CDR2 FNYEAQ come from the germline V gene. Deletions cut 5 bases from V and 3 bases from J, with 20 bases between. This CDR3 has 16 residues. The CDR3, as DNA: TGTGCCAGCAGCCATCGACAGGCCTACCAATTCTACGAGCAGTACTTC. This codes for CASSHRQAYQFYEQYF.

This chain connects TRBV13 to TRBJ2-1, with 15 bases identical to TRBD2. J was trimmed by 7 bases and V by 4 bases; bases with no gene match: 8. The germline V gene has CDR1 PRHDT and CDR2 FYEKMQ (reference sequence). The CDR3 contains 17 residues. DNA for the CDR3: TGTGCCAGCAGCTCCCGGACTAGCGGGAGGGCCGGGAATGAGCAGTTCTTC. Its protein is CASSSRTSGRAGNEQFF.

This clone was counted a single time. The chain joins TRBV30 to TRBJ2-7; the D gene is possibly TRBD1 (5 bases). Germline loops: CDR1 GTSNPN, CDR2 SVGIG (reference sequence). The CDR3 covers 13 residues. V gave up 0 bases and J gave up 6 bases, with 12 bases separating them. The CDR3 bases are TGTGCCTGGAGTGTCGGACAAAGGGGCGAGCAGTACTTC. Amino acids: CAWSVGQRGEQYF.

This clone was found a few times. The J gene is TRBJ1-1, the V gene TRBV19; D is unresolved. From germline, CDR1 is LNHDA and CDR2 SQIVND (reference sequence). The CDR3 has 13 amino acids. The ends were cut back, 7 bases at V and 5 bases at J, with 14 bases in the middle. The CDR3 is CASTNQQGTEAFF. The DNA of the CDR3 is TGTGCCAGTACGAACCAGCAAGGGACTGAAGCTTTCTTT.

This chain joins TRBV7-2 and TRBJ2-1, with 7 bases fitting TRBD2. This CDR3 has 15 amino acids. J was trimmed by 0 bases and V by 6 bases; bases with no gene match: 5. Germline lookup yields CDR1 SGHTA and CDR2 FQGNSA. The CDR3 nucleotides read TGTGCCAGCAGGGGAGCGGGGAGCTCCTACAATGAGCAGTTCTTC. Translating gives CASRGAGSSYNEQFF. Variable domain in full (rest from reference TRBV7-2 and TRBJ2-1): GAGVSQSPSNKVTEKGKDVELRCDPISGHTALYWYRQSLGQGLEFLIYFQGNSAPDKSGLPSDRFSAERTGGSVSTLTIQRTQQEDSAVYLCASRGAGSSYNEQFFGPGTRLTVL.